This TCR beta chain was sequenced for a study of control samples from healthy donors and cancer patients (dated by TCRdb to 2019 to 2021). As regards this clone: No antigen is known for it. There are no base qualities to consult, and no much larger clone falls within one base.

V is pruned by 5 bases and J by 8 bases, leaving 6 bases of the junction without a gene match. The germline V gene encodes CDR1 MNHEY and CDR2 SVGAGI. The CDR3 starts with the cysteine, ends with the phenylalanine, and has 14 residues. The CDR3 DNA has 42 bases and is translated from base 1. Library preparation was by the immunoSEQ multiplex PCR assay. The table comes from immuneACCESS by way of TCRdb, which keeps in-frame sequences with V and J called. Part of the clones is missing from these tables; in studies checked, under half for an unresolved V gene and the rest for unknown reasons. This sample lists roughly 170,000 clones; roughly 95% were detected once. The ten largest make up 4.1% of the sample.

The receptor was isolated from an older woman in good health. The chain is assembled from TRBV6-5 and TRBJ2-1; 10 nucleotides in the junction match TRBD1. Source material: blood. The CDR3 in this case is CASSPDRGRYEQFF. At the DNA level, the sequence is TGTGCCAGCAGTCCTGACAGGGGGCGATATGAGCAGTTCTTC.